This T cell receptor (beta chain) is from a study of shared clonotypes between healthy human individuals. Study-level background: Each donor had three CD4 naive, three CD4 memory, two CD8 naive and one CD8 memory plate. Study-level findings and limits: Sorted-subset sequencing, rarefaction showed, was incomplete despite large depth.

Produced via immunoSEQ multiplex PCR; TCRdb's table is partial and in-frame only. The profile shows under 1,100,000 clones, approximately 70% of them singletons. Of note for this clone: Its cognate antigen is unknown.

Germline CDR1 is MNHEY and CDR2 is SVGAGI. Trimming removed 7 bases from V and 2 bases from J; junction bases left unmatched: 8. The CDR3 covers 14 residues. This chain connects TRBV6-5 to TRBJ2-7; 7 bases map to TRBD2. Sequenced sample: memory CD4+ T cells sorted from blood. Specified subset: CD45RA-negative fraction. This clonotype was sampled from a man between 18 and 29 years old in good health. The CDR3 DNA is TGTGCCAGCACTAAGGGAGGGAGGGCCTACGAGCAGTACTTC. It codes for CASTKGGRAYEQYF.